These 5 T cell receptor beta chains originate from one sample sequenced in a study of sequential checkpoint blockade in melanoma. Data came from immunoSEQ multiplex PCR; TCRdb stores just in-frame clones and leaves some out. The sample holds some 200 clones, approximately 15% seen once. Treatment reported: randomized to nivolumab then ipilimumab (arm A) or the reverse (arm B). This sample comprised tumor tissue (inferred from file names), obtained from a patient given nivolumab and ipilimumab in sequence. These receptors came from a human donor with melanoma.

This clone was observed a handful of times. The V gene is TRBV9, the J gene TRBJ2-2; D remains ambiguous. V was pared by 3 bases and J by 9 bases, with 9 bases between. The V gene's germline CDR1 is SGDLS and CDR2 YYNGEE. The CDR3 is 12 residues long. The CDR3 loop reads CASSGPNRELFF. CDR3 coding DNA: TGTGCCAGCAGCGGACCGAATCGGGAGCTGTTTTTT. The entire variable domain, with the rest obtained from reference TRBV9 and TRBJ2-2, is as follows: DSGVTQTPKHLITATGQRVTLRCSPRSGDLSVYWYQQSLDQGLQFLIQYYNGEERAKGNILERFSAQQFPDLHSELNLSSLELGDSALYFCASSGPNRELFFGEGSRLTVL.

This clone was counted a few times. The gene calls are TRBV6-8 and TRBJ2-1, with 15 bases matching TRBD2. The V and J ends lost 4 bases and 7 bases, in that order; junction bases with no gene match: 8. Germline V lookup: CDR1 MNHGY, CDR2 SAAAGT. The CDR3 is 17 amino acids. The CDR3 region has the DNA TGTGCCAGCAGTTCCTGGACTAGCGGGGGGGCTCAGAATGAGCAGTTCTTC. Translation gives CASSSWTSGGAQNEQFF.

This sequence joins TRBV15 and TRBJ2-7; D unresolved. V dropped 0 bases and J dropped 2 bases, with 11 bases sitting between them. CDR3 size: 15 residues. The germline V gene encodes CDR1 LNHNV and CDR2 YYDKDF (reference sequence). The CDR3 sequence is CATSREGSEAYEQYF. Written as DNA, the CDR3 is TGTGCCACCAGCAGAGAAGGCAGCGAAGCCTACGAGCAGTACTTC.

This clone turned up a few times. The chain is built from TRBV19 and TRBJ1-1; the D gene is possibly TRBD1 (5 bases). The CDR3 contains 12 residues. Germline CDR1 and CDR2: LNHDA and SQIVND (reference sequence). The germline V and J ends were trimmed by 6 bases and 8 bases, with 13 bases remaining between them. CDR3 in amino acids: CASRQGLGEAFF. The CDR3 coding sequence is TGTGCCAGTAGGCAGGGCCTAGGGGAAGCTTTCTTT.

V is TRBV6-8 and J is TRBJ1-1, with D possibly matching TRBD1 (6 bases). The length of the CDR3 is 17 residues. Per the germline V gene, CDR1 is MNHGY and CDR2 is SAAAGT. With 2 bases removed from V and 1 base from J, the gap between germline ends came to 17 bases. In nucleotides, the CDR3 is TGTGCCAGCAGTTACCTGTACATCGGACAGTCGAACACTGAAGCTTTCTTT. Translating it yields CASSYLYIGQSNTEAFF.